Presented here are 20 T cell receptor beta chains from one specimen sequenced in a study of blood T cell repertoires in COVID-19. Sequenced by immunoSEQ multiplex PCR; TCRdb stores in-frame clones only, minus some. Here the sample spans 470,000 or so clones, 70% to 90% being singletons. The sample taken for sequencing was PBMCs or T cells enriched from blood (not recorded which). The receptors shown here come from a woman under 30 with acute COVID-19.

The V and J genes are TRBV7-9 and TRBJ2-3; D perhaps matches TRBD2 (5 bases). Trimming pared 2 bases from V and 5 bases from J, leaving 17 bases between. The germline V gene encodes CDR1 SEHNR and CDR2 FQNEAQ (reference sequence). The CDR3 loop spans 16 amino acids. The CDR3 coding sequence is TGTGCCAGCAGCTTAAGCGGTAGTAGAATGAGAGATACGCAGTATTTT. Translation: CASSLSGSRMRDTQYF.

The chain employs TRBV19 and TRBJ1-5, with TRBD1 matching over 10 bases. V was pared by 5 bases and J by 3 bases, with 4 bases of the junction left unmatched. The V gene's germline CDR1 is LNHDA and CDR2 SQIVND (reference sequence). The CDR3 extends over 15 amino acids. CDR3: CASSLTGGVNQPQHF. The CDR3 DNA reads TGTGCCAGTAGTCTGACAGGGGGCGTCAATCAGCCCCAGCATTTT.

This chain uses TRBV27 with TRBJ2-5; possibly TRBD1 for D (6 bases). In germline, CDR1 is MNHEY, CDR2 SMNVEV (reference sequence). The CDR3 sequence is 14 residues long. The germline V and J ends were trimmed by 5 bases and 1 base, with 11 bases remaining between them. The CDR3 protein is CASSDGQIQETQYF. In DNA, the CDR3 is TGTGCCAGCAGTGACGGACAGATCCAAGAGACCCAGTACTTC.

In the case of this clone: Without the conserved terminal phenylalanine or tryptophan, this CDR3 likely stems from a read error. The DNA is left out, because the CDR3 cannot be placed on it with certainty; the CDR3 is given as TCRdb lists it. CDR3 in amino acids: CSARDRSRGIL. The rearrangement joins TRBV20-1 to TRBJ2-7; the D call of TRBD2 is as the table states it, not checked on the DNA. Germline CDR1 is DFQATT and CDR2 is SNEGSKA (reference sequence). The CDR3 is 11 residues long, counting both termini.

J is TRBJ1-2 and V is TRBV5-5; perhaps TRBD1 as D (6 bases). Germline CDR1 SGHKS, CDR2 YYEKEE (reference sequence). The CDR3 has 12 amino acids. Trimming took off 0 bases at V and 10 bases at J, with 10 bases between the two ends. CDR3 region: CASSLGWDTYTF. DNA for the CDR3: TGTGCCAGCAGCTTGGGCTGGGACACCTACACCTTC. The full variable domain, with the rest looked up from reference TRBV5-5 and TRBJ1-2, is DAGVTQSPTHLIKTRGQQVTLRCSPISGHKSVSWYQQVLGQGPQFIFQYYEKEERGRGNFPDRFSARQFPNYSSELNVNALLLGDSALYLCASSLGWDTYTFGSGTRLTVV.

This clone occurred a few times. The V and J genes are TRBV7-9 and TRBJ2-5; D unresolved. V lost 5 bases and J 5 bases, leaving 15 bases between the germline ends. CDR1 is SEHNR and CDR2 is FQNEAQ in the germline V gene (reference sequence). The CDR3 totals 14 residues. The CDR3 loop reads CASSLYNPWETQYF. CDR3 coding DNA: TGTGCCAGCAGCCTTTACAACCCCTGGGAGACCCAGTACTTC.

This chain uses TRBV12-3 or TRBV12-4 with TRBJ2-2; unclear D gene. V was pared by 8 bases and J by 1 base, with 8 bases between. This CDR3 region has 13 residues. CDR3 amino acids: CASDWRNTGELFF. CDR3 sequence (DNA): TGTGCCAGCGACTGGAGGAACACCGGGGAGCTGTTTTTT.

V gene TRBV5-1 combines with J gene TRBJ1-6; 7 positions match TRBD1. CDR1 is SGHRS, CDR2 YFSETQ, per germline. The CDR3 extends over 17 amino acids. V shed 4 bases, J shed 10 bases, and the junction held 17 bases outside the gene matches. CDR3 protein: CASSPGSRDRYVSPLHF. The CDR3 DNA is TGCGCCAGCAGCCCCGGGAGCCGGGACAGATATGTCTCACCCCTCCACTTT.

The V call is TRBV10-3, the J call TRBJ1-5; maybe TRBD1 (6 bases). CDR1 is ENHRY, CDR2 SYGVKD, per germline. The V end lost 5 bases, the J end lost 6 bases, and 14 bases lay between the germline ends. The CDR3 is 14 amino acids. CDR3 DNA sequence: TGTGCCATCAGTTCACAGGGCGGGGGTCAGCCCCAGCATTTT. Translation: CAISSQGGGQPQHF.

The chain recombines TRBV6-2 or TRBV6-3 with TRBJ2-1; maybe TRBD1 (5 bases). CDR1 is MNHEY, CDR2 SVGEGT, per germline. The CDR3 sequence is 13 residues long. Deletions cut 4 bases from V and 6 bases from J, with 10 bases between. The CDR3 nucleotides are TGTGCCAGCAGTTCGCGACAGTCCAATGAGCAGTTCTTC. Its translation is CASSSRQSNEQFF.

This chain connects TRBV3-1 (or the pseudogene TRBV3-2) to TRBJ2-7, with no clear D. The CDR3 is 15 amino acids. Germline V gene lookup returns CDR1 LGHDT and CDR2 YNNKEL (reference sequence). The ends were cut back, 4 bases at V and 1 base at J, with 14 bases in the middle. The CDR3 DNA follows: TGTGCCAGCAGCCCTCGAGCCGTCGGGTCCTACGAGCAGTACTTC. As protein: CASSPRAVGSYEQYF.

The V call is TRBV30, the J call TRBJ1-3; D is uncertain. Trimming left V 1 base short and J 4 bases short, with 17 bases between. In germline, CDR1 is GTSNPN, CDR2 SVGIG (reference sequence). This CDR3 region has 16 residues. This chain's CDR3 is CAWSEVKRSGGNTIYF. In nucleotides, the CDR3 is TGTGCCTGGAGTGAGGTAAAACGGTCGGGAGGAAACACCATATATTTT.

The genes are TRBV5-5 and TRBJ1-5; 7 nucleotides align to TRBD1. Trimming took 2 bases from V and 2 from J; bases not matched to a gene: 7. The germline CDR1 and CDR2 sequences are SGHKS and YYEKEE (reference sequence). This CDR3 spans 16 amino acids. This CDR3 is CASSFDRVVGNQPQHF. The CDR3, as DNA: TGTGCCAGCAGCTTCGACAGGGTGGTTGGCAATCAGCCCCAGCATTTT. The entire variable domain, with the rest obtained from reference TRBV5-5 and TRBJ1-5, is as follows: DAGVTQSPTHLIKTRGQQVTLRCSPISGHKSVSWYQQVLGQGPQFIFQYYEKEERGRGNFPDRFSARQFPNYSSELNVNALLLGDSALYLCASSFDRVVGNQPQHFGDGTRLSIL.

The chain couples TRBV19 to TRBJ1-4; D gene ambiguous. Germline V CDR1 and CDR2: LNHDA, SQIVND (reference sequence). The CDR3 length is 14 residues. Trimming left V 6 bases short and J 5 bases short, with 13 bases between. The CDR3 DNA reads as TGTGCCAGTAGAGAGCTGCCGGGAAATGAAAAACTGTTTTTT. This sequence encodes CASRELPGNEKLFF.

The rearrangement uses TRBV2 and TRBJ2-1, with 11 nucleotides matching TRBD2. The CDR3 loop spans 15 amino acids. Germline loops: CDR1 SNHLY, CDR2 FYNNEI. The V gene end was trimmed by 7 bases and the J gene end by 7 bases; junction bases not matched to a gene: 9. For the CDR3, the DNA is TGTGCCAGCATTCTAACTAGCGGGAGAAGTAATGAGCAGTTCTTC. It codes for CASILTSGRSNEQFF.

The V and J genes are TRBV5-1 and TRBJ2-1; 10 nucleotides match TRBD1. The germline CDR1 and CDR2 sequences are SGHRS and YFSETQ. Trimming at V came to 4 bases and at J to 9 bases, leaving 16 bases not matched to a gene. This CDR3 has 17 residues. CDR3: CASSGRAPGQGFGEQFF. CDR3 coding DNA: TGCGCCAGCAGCGGTAGGGCACCGGGACAGGGGTTTGGTGAGCAGTTCTTC.

CDR3 in DNA: TGTGCCAGCAGTGAACAAGTCCCCAGCTACGAGCAGTACTTC. Its translation: CASSEQVPSYEQYF. The chain is built from TRBV6-1 and TRBJ2-7; no firm D call. Germline CDR1 reads MNHNS; CDR2 reads SASEGT. CDR3 size: 14 residues. Trimming pared 2 bases from V and 3 bases from J, leaving 11 bases between.

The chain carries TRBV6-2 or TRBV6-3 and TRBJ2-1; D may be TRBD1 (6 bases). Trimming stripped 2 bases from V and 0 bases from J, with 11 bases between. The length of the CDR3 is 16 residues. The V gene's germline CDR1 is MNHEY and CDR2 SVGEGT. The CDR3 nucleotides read TGTGCCAGCAGTTACACGGGACATTACTCCTACAATGAGCAGTTCTTC. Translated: CASSYTGHYSYNEQFF.

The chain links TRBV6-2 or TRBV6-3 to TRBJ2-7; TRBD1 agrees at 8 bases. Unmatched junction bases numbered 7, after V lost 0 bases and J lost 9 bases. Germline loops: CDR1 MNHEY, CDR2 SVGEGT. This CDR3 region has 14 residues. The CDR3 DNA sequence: TGTGCCAGCAGTTACTCCGGGACAGGAGGCCGGCAGTACTTC. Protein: CASSYSGTGGRQYF.

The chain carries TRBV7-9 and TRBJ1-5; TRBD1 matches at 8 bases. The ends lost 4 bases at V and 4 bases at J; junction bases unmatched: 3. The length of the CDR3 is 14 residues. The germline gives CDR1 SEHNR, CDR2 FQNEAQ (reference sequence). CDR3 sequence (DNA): TGTGCCAGCAGCTCCGGGACAGGTAATCAGCCCCAGCATTTT. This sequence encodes CASSSGTGNQPQHF.